A single sample gave rise to the 5 T cell receptor beta chains below, sequenced in a study of PD-L1 blockade in urothelial cancer (dated by TCRdb to about 2017). The library came from the immunoSEQ multiplex PCR assay. Entries here come from immuneACCESS through TCRdb and include only in-frame sequences with V and J called. Some clones fail to appear in such tables; in the studies checked, an unresolved V gene covers under half of the shortfall, and the cause of the remainder is unknown. Recorded for this sample are some 49,000 clones; about 85% of them occurred a single time. The leading ten clones occupy around 8% of the sample. The sample here was PBMCs, taken around atezolizumab (anti-PD-L1) treatment. The receptors were sampled from a man between 60 and 75 years old with urothelial cancer.

V is TRBV7-2 and J is TRBJ2-3; 7 nucleotides match TRBD1. The V segment lost 5 bases and the J segment 2 bases; nucleotides outside the gene matches: 7. The CDR3 is made up of 15 amino acids. Per germline, CDR1 SGHTA and CDR2 FQGNSA. In nucleotides, the CDR3 is TGTGCCAGCAGCACATACAGGGGTCCCACAGATACGCAGTATTTT. Protein: CASSTYRGPTDTQYF. Filled out from reference TRBV7-2 and TRBJ2-3, the complete variable domain reads GAGVSQSPSNKVTEKGKDVELRCDPISGHTALYWYRQSLGQGLEFLIYFQGNSAPDKSGLPSDRFSAERTGGSVSTLTIQRTQQEDSAVYLCASSTYRGPTDTQYFGPGTRLTVL.

A remark on this clone: A read error may produce the germline difference seen at one junction end. The chain has TRBV6-1 and TRBJ1-3; 7 nucleotides line up with TRBD1. CDR3 length: 13 amino acids. Per germline, CDR1 MNHNS and CDR2 SASEGT. CDR3: CASSETWDRTRLF. CDR3 nucleotides: TGTGCCAGCAGCGAAACCTGGGACAGAACTCGCCTTTTT.

A remark on this clone: A read error may account for a junction end that differs from germline. The V call is TRBV7-7, the J call TRBJ2-5, with D possibly TRBD1 on 6 matching bases. The CDR3 is 15 residues long. The germline gives CDR1 SSHAT, CDR2 FNYEAQ (reference sequence). CDR3 amino acids: CASSLGAGIKETQYF. DNA of the CDR3: TGTGCTAGCAGCTTGGGGGCTGGTATAAAAGAGACCCAGTACTTC.

V gene TRBV7-9 combines with J gene TRBJ1-5; D not resolved. The germline CDR1 and CDR2 sequences are SEHNR and FQNEAQ (reference sequence). This CDR3 contains 14 residues. The V end lost 1 base, the J end lost 4 bases, and 8 bases lay between the germline ends. CDR3 loop: CASSLEAGNQPQHF. The CDR3 region has the DNA TGTGCCAGCAGCTTAGAGGCGGGGAATCAGCCCCAGCATTTT.

The chain's CDR3 is CASSGDRGEKLFF. CDR3 in DNA: TGTGCCAGCAGCGGGGACAGGGGGGAAAAACTGTTTTTT. The chain combines TRBV5-6 with TRBJ1-4; 11 positions match TRBD1. With V trimmed by 4 bases and J by 8 bases, 1 base remained unmatched. The germline gives CDR1 SGHDT, CDR2 YYEEEE. The CDR3 contains 13 residues.